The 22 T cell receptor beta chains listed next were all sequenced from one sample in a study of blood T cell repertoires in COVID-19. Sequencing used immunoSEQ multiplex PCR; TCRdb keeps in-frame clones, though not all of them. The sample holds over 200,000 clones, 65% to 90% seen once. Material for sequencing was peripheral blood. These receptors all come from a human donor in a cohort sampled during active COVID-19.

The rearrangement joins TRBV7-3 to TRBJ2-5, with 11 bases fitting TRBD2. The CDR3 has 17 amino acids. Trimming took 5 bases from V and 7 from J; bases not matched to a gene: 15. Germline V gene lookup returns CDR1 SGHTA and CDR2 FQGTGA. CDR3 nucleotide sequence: TGTGCCAGCAGCCTCTCCGGGACTAGCGGACCTTTAGGGACCCAGTACTTC. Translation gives CASSLSGTSGPLGTQYF. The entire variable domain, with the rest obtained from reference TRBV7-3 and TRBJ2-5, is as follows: GAGVSQTPSNKVTEKGKYVELRCDPISGHTALYWYRQSLGQGPEFLIYFQGTGAADDSGLPNDRFFAVRPEGSVSTLKIQRTERGDSAVYLCASSLSGTSGPLGTQYFGPGTRLLVL.

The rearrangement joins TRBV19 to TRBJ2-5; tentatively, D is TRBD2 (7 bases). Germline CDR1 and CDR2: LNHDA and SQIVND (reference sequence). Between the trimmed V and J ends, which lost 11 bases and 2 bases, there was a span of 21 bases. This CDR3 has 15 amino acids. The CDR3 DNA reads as TGTGCCGCAGAGGGGGGGGCAGCGGGACAAGAGACCCAGTACTTC. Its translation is CAAEGGAAGQETQYF.

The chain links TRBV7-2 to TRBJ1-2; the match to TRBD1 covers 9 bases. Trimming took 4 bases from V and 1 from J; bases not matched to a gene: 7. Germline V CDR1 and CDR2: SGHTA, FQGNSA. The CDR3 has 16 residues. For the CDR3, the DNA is TGTGCCAGCAGCTCTACAGGGGGCCCCCATAACTATGGCTACACCTTC. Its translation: CASSSTGGPHNYGYTF.

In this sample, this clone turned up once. The CDR3 protein is CASSGSPSGETQYF. In DNA form, the CDR3 reads TGTGCCAGCAGTGGAAGCCCCTCGGGAGAGACCCAGTACTTC. The genes are TRBV2 and TRBJ2-5; D gene uncertain. V was shortened by 4 bases and J by 4 bases, with 13 bases between the two germline ends. Germline V lookup: CDR1 SNHLY, CDR2 FYNNEI. The CDR3 has 14 residues.

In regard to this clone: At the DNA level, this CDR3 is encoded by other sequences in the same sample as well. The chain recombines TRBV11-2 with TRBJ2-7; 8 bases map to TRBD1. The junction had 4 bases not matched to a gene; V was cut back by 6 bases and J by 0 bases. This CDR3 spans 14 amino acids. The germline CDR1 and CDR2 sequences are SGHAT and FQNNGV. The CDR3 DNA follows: TGTGCCAGCAGTTTGGACAGGGCCTCCTACGAGCAGTACTTC. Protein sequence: CASSLDRASYEQYF.

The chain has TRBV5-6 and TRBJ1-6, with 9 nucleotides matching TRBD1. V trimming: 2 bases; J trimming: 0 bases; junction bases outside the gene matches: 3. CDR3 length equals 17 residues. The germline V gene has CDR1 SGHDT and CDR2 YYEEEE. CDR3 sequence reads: CASSLGQGSSYNSPLHF. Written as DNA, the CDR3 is TGTGCCAGCAGCTTAGGACAGGGGAGCTCCTATAATTCACCCCTCCACTTT.

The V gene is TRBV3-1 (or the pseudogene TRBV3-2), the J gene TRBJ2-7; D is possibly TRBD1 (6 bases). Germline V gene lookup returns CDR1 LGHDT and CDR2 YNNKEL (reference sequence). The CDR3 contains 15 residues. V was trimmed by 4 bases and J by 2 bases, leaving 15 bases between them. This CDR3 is CASSLKWGLAYEQYF. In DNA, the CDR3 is TGTGCCAGCAGCCTAAAATGGGGGCTCGCCTACGAGCAGTACTTC.

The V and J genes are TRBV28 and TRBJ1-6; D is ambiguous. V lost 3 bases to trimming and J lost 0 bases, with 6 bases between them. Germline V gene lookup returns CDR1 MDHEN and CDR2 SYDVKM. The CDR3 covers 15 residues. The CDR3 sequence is CASSFRSSYNSPLHF. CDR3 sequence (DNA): TGTGCCAGCAGTTTCCGGAGCTCCTATAATTCACCCCTCCACTTT.

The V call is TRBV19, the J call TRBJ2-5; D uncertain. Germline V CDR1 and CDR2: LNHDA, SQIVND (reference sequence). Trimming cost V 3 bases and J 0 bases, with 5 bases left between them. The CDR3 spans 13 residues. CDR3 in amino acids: CASSISYQETQYF. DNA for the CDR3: TGTGCCAGTAGTATTTCTTACCAAGAGACCCAGTACTTC.

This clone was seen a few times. Written as DNA, the CDR3 is TGTGCCAGCACCCCAAACACCTACGAGCAGTACTTC. Translating it yields CASTPNTYEQYF. The chain combines TRBV6-2 or TRBV6-3 with TRBJ2-7; D gene ambiguous. Germline V gene lookup returns CDR1 MNHEY and CDR2 SVGEGT. The CDR3 has 12 amino acids. With 7 bases removed from V and 2 bases from J, the gap between germline ends came to 9 bases.

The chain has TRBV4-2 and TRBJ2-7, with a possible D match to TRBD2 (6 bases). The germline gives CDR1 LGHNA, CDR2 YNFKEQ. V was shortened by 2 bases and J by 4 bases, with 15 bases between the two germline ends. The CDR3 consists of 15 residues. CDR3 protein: CASSQQRASDYEQYF. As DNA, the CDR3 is TGTGCCAGCAGCCAACAAAGGGCTAGCGATTACGAGCAGTACTTC.

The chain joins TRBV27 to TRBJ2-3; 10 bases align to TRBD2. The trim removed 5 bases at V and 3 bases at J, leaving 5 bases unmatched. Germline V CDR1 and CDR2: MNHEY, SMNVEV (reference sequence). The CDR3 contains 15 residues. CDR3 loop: CASSPSSGSTDTQYF. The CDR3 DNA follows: TGTGCCAGCAGTCCCTCTAGCGGGAGTACAGATACGCAGTATTTT.

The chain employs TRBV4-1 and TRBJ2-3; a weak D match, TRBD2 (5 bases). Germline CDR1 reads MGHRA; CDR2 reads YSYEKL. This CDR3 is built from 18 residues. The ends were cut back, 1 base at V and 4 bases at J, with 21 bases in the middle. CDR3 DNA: TGCGCCAGCAGCCAAGGGGCGCCCCCTAGCAGTTACGCAGATACGCAGTATTTT. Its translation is CASSQGAPPSSYADTQYF.

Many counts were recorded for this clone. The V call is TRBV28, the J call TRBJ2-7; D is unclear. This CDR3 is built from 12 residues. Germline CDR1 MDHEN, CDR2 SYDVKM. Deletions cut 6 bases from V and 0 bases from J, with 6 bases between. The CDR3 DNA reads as TGTGCCAGCAGCCCTTTCTCCTACGAGCAGTACTTC. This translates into CASSPFSYEQYF.

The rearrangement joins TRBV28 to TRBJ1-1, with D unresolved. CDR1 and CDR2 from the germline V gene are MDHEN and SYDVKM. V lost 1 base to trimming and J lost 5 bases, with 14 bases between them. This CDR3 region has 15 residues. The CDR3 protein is CASSLLRAGGTEAFF. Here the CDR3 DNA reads TGTGCCAGCAGTTTATTGAGAGCCGGAGGAACTGAAGCTTTCTTT. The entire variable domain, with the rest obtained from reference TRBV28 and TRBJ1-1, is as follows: DVKVTQSSRYLVKRTGEKVFLECVQDMDHENMFWYRQDPGLGLRLIYFSYDVKMKEKGDIPEGYSVSREKKERFSLILESASTNQTSMYLCASSLLRAGGTEAFFGQGTRLTVV.

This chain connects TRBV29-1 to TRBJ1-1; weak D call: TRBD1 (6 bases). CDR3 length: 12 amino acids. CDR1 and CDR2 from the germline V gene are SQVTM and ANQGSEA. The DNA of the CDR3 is TGCCGCTCTTATGGGGGGGCCACTGAAGCTTTCTTT. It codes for CRSYGGATEAFF. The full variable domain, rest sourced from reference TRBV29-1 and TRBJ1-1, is SAVISQKPSRDICQRGTSLTIQCQVDSQVTMMFWYRQQPGQSLTLIATANQGSEATYESGFVIDKFPISRPNLTFSTLTVSNMSPEDSSIYLCRSYGGATEAFFGQGTRLTVV.

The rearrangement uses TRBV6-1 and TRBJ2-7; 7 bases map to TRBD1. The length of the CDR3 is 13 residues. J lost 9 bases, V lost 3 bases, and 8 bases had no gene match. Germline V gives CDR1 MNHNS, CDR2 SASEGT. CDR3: CASSDPDRARQYF. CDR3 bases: TGTGCCAGCAGTGACCCTGACAGGGCACGGCAGTACTTC.

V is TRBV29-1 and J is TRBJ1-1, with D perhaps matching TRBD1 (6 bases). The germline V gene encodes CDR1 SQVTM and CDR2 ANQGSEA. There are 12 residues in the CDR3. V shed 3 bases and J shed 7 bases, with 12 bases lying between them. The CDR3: CSVDRGSFEAFF. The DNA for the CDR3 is TGCAGCGTTGACAGGGGAAGTTTTGAAGCTTTCTTT. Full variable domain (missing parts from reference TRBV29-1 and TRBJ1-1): SAVISQKPSRDICQRGTSLTIQCQVDSQVTMMFWYRQQPGQSLTLIATANQGSEATYESGFVIDKFPISRPNLTFSTLTVSNMSPEDSSIYLCSVDRGSFEAFFGQGTRLTVV.

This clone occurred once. The CDR3 coding sequence is TGTGCCATCACGGGGGGGGCGGGGGAGCAGTACTTC. This sequence encodes CAITGGAGEQYF. The rearrangement joins TRBV28 to TRBJ2-7, with TRBD2 matching over 8 bases. The CDR3 is made up of 12 amino acids. CDR1 is MDHEN and CDR2 is SYDVKM in the germline V gene. V dropped 10 bases and J dropped 7; count of bases not matched to a gene: 9.

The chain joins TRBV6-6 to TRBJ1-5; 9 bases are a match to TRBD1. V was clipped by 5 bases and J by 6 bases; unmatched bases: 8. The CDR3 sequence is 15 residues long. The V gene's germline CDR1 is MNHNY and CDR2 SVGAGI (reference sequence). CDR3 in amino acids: CASSRRDREGQPQHF. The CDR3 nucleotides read TGTGCCAGCAGTCGCCGGGACAGGGAAGGTCAGCCCCAGCATTTT.

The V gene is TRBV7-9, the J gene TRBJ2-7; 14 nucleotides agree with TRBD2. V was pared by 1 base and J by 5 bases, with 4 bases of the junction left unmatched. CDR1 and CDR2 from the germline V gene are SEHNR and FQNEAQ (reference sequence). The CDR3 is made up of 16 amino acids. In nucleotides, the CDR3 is TGTGCCAGCAGCTTAGTTTTGGGACTAGCGGGGGACGAGCAGTACTTC. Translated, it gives CASSLVLGLAGDEQYF.

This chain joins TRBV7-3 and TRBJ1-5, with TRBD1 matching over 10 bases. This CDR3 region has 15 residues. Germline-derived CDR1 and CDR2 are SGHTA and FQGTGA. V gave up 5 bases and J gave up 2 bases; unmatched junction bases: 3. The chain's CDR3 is CASSKTGGRNQPQHF. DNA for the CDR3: TGTGCCAGCAGCAAGACAGGGGGCCGCAATCAGCCCCAGCATTTT.